This TCR beta chain was documented in a study of blood T cell repertoires in COVID-19. Across the study: The analysed material was cDNA or gDNA that came from T cells, B-cell-depleted T cells, or PBMCs.

Between the trimmed V and J ends, which lost 1 base and 5 bases, there was a span of 14 bases. This CDR3 has 15 residues. Germline CDR1 reads SNHLY; CDR2 reads FYNNEI. The cohort comprised adults aged roughly 18 to 95 years residing in about 25 US areas. Membership in each cohort depended on participant-reported clinical history. Cohort 3 recovery required two negative PCRs, clearance, or symptom resolution. The method was immunoSEQ multiplex PCR; TCRdb's version includes in-frame clones alone and lacks a portion of them. The data show more than 400,000 clones, 75% to 90% seen once. The chain carries TRBV2 and TRBJ2-5; tentative D call: TRBD2 (5 bases). This clonotype was obtained from a young woman who had recovered from COVID-19. Sequencing used PBMCs or T cells enriched from blood (not recorded which). The CDR3 loop reads CASSEGLPPGETQYF. The CDR3 DNA is TGTGCCAGCAGTGAAGGACTACCTCCGGGGGAGACCCAGTACTTC.